Listed below are T cell receptor beta chains from one sample, sequenced in a study of shared T cell receptors in the human thymus. This table comes from immunoSEQ multiplex PCR, and its TCRdb copy is limited to in-frame clones, with some not included. The data contain roughly 500,000 clones, 75% to 85% of them singletons. These data are also associated with another study on human thymus T cells.

The source material was thymocytes. Every receptor here comes from a boy in the first two years of life with a congenital heart defect. Each CDR3 is given with its conserved first and last residue. The D gene is left open where the match is weak. Size tells how often a clone was seen (once, few, many) or the class of an expanded clone, and some rows leave it out.

D: .
size: .
V: TRBV6-1
J: TRBJ1-2
CDR3: CASSDSGAGDGYTF
DNA: TGTGCCAGCAGTGATTCAGGGGCCGGGGATGGCTACACCTTC

D: TRBD1
size: .
V: TRBV2
J: TRBJ2-5
CDR3: CASRQGSQETQYF
DNA: TGTGCCAGCCGACAGGGGTCCCAAGAGACCCAGTACTTC

D: TRBD1
size: .
V: TRBV30
J: TRBJ1-5
CDR3: CAWTPGGWSNQPQHF
DNA: TGTGCCTGGACCCCAGGGGGCTGGAGCAATCAGCCCCAGCATTTT

D: .
size: .
V: TRBV30
J: TRBJ2-1
CDR3: CAWTWTTYNEQFF
DNA: TGTGCCTGGACATGGACTACATACAATGAGCAGTTCTTC

D: .
size: .
V: TRBV7-9
J: TRBJ1-1
CDR3: CASSLVDSQSTEAFF
DNA: TGTGCCAGCAGCTTAGTGGACAGCCAGAGCACTGAAGCTTTCTTT

D: .
size: .
V: TRBV9
J: TRBJ2-4
CDR3: CASSVGSKNIQYF
DNA: TGTGCCAGCAGCGTAGGAAGCAAGAACATTCAGTACTTC

D: .
size: .
V: TRBV27
J: TRBJ2-7
CDR3: CASSRQQGVQYF
DNA: TGTGCCAGCAGTCGCCAACAGGGAGTGCAGTACTTC

D: TRBD2
size: .
V: TRBV20-1
J: TRBJ2-1
CDR3: CTPGLAGEELF
DNA: TGCACCCCGGGACTAGCGGGAGAAGAACTCTTC

D: TRBD2
size: .
V: TRBV30
J: TRBJ2-7
CDR3: CAWSRGGLLAGGHHEQYF
DNA: TGTGCCTGGAGTCGTGGTGGGCTGCTAGCGGGAGGCCACCACGAGCAGTACTTC

D: .
size: few
V: TRBV25-1
J: TRBJ1-2
CDR3: CASSEPDTHYTF
DNA: TGTGCCAGCAGTGAACCTGACACCCACTACACCTTC

D: .
size: .
V: TRBV11-2
J: TRBJ2-1
CDR3: CASSLFLTGAYNEQFF
DNA: TGTGCCAGCAGCTTATTCCTGACAGGAGCCTACAATGAGCAGTTCTTC

D: TRBD2
size: .
V: TRBV9
J: TRBJ2-7
CDR3: CASSVGGREDEQYF
DNA: TGTGCCAGCAGCGTAGGGGGGAGGGAGGACGAGCAGTACTTC

D: .
size: few
V: TRBV20-1
J: TRBJ2-7
CDR3: CSASGNYEQYF
DNA: TGCAGTGCTAGCGGGAATTACGAGCAGTACTTC

D: .
size: .
V: TRBV7-2
J: TRBJ2-7
CDR3: CASSLGYGVGAYEQYF
DNA: TGTGCCAGCAGCTTAGGTTACGGTGTGGGAGCCTACGAGCAGTACTTC

D: TRBD2
size: .
V: TRBV4-1
J: TRBJ2-3
CDR3: CASSHAATGLASTDTQYF
DNA: TGCGCCAGCAGCCATGCTGCGACTGGACTAGCGAGCACAGATACGCAGTATTTT

D: .
size: .
V: TRBV28
J: TRBJ1-5
CDR3: CASSHRAGIGNQPQHF
DNA: TGTGCCAGCAGCCATAGGGCGGGGATCGGCAATCAGCCCCAGCATTTT

D: TRBD1
size: .
V: TRBV7-8
J: TRBJ2-7
CDR3: CASSSYYHRDRNSYEQYF
DNA: TGTGCCAGCAGCTCATACTACCACCGGGACAGAAACTCCTACGAGCAGTACTTC

D: TRBD1
size: .
V: TRBV25-1
J: TRBJ1-1
CDR3: CASTRNATGTGNTEAFF
DNA: TGTGCCAGCACCCGGAACGCCACCGGGACAGGGAACACTGAAGCTTTCTTT

D: TRBD1
size: .
V: TRBV19
J: TRBJ1-1
CDR3: CASSAEQGGTEAFF
DNA: TGTGCCAGTAGTGCCGAACAGGGGGGGACTGAAGCTTTCTTT

D: TRBD2
size: once
V: TRBV7-2
J: TRBJ2-7
CDR3: CASSLPLAGTDSYEQYF
DNA: TGTGCCAGCAGCTTACCCTTAGCGGGGACGGATTCCTACGAGCAGTACTTC

D: TRBD2
size: .
V: TRBV7-8
J: TRBJ2-7
CDR3: CASSSLSGRGDEQYF
DNA: TGTGCCAGCAGCTCGCTTAGCGGGAGAGGCGACGAGCAGTACTTC

D: .
size: .
V: TRBV28
J: TRBJ1-1
CDR3: CASSTRGGVMNTEAFF
DNA: TGTGCCAGCAGTACCCGGGGAGGGGTAATGAACACTGAAGCTTTCTTT

D: .
size: once
V: TRBV9
J: TRBJ2-2
CDR3: CASSVGKGAGTGELFF
DNA: TGTGCCAGCAGCGTAGGGAAAGGGGCCGGCACCGGGGAGCTGTTTTTT

D: .
size: .
V: TRBV30
J: TRBJ2-7
CDR3: CAWRIRPGAAYEQYF
DNA: TGTGCCTGGAGGATTCGGCCAGGGGCGGCCTACGAGCAGTACTTC

D: TRBD1
size: .
V: TRBV14
J: TRBJ1-1
CDR3: CASGGTGENTEAFF
DNA: TGTGCCAGCGGAGGGACAGGGGAGAACACTGAAGCTTTCTTT

D: .
size: .
V: TRBV6-1
J: TRBJ1-1
CDR3: CASKGHSNTEAFF
DNA: TGTGCCAGCAAGGGGCACTCGAACACTGAAGCTTTCTTT

D: TRBD2
size: .
V: TRBV27
J: TRBJ2-7
CDR3: CASSLTSVEQYF
DNA: TGTGCCAGCAGCCTCACTAGCGTCGAGCAGTACTTC

D: .
size: .
V: TRBV21-1
J: TRBJ2-3
CDR3: CASSKWGQVSTDTQYF
DNA: TGTGCCAGCAGCAAATGGGGACAGGTTAGCACAGATACGCAGTATTTT

D: .
size: .
V: TRBV7-9
J: TRBJ2-3
CDR3: CASSPRSGTDTQYF
DNA: TGTGCCAGCAGCCCCCGAAGCGGTACAGATACGCAGTATTTT

D: .
size: few
V: TRBV7-9
J: TRBJ2-7
CDR3: CASSLGDYEQYF
DNA: TGTGCCAGCAGCTTAGGAGATTACGAGCAGTACTTC

D: .
size: .
V: TRBV29-1
J: TRBJ1-1
CDR3: CSLGGLNTEAFF
DNA: TGCAGCCTCGGGGGTTTGAACACTGAAGCTTTCTTT

D: TRBD2
size: .
V: TRBV5-1
J: TRBJ2-1
CDR3: CASSISQGAGTSDYNEQFF
DNA: TGCGCCAGCAGCATAAGCCAGGGGGCCGGGACTAGCGACTACAATGAGCAGTTCTTC

D: .
size: .
V: TRBV19
J: TRBJ1-1
CDR3: CASSIGRNTEAFF
DNA: TGTGCCAGTAGTATAGGGAGGAACACTGAAGCTTTCTTT

D: .
size: .
V: TRBV28
J: TRBJ1-5
CDR3: CASTPGTSTQPQHF
DNA: TGTGCCAGCACCCCGGGAACAAGCACTCAGCCCCAGCATTTT

D: .
size: .
V: TRBV29-1
J: TRBJ1-1
CDR3: CAPAGGRGTEAFF
DNA: TGCGCCCCAGCGGGGGGAAGGGGCACTGAAGCTTTCTTT

D: TRBD2
size: .
V: TRBV4-3
J: TRBJ2-3
CDR3: CASSQPGEGSSSTDTQYF
DNA: TGCGCCAGCAGCCAACCCGGGGAGGGATCGTCTAGCACAGATACGCAGTATTTT

D: TRBD1
size: .
V: TRBV2
J: TRBJ2-7
CDR3: CASRRPGTGAYEQYF
DNA: TGTGCCAGCAGGCGTCCCGGGACAGGAGCTTACGAGCAGTACTTC

D: TRBD2
size: .
V: TRBV7-9
J: TRBJ2-1
CDR3: CASSLWSTGGSGEQFF
DNA: TGTGCCAGCAGCTTGTGGTCAACGGGAGGGTCCGGGGAGCAGTTCTTC

D: .
size: .
V: TRBV30
J: TRBJ1-1
CDR3: CAWSGTAGQGISTEAFF
DNA: TGTGCCTGGAGTGGGACCGCTGGGCAGGGGATCTCAACTGAAGCTTTCTTT

D: .
size: .
V: TRBV6-5
J: TRBJ1-6
CDR3: CASSSPRGGNSPLHF
DNA: TGTGCCAGCAGCTCCCCGCGGGGGGGGAATTCACCCCTCCACTTT

D: .
size: .
V: TRBV5-1
J: TRBJ2-1
CDR3: CASSLGSGPFNNEQFF
DNA: TGCGCCAGCAGCTTAGGCAGCGGCCCCTTCAACAATGAGCAGTTCTTC

D: TRBD1
size: .
V: TRBV27
J: TRBJ1-1
CDR3: CASSLRQGAPGTEAFF
DNA: TGTGCCAGCAGTTTAAGACAGGGGGCACCGGGGACTGAAGCTTTCTTT

D: TRBD2
size: .
V: TRBV5-6
J: TRBJ2-5
CDR3: CATKAGDDQETQYF
DNA: TGTGCCACCAAAGCGGGAGATGATCAAGAGACCCAGTACTTC

D: .
size: few
V: TRBV2
J: TRBJ1-2
CDR3: CASFGGRTSGGYTF
DNA: TGTGCCAGCTTCGGAGGACGGACCTCTGGCGGCTACACCTTC

D: TRBD2
size: .
V: TRBV28
J: TRBJ2-7
CDR3: CASSSWRELPGLAGGSSYEQYF
DNA: TGTGCCAGCAGTTCCTGGAGGGAGCTCCCGGGACTAGCGGGAGGGTCGTCCTACGAGCAGTACTTC

D: .
size: .
V: TRBV11-2
J: TRBJ2-1
CDR3: CASSLFRGWNEQFF
DNA: TGTGCCAGCAGCTTATTTCGGGGTTGGAATGAGCAGTTCTTC

D: .
size: .
V: TRBV7-2
J: TRBJ1-1
CDR3: CASSGNRNTEAFF
DNA: TGTGCCAGCAGCGGTAACAGGAACACTGAAGCTTTCTTT

D: .
size: .
V: TRBV19
J: TRBJ2-7
CDR3: CASSWAPGIPPGEQYF
DNA: TGTGCCAGTAGTTGGGCCCCCGGGATACCACCAGGCGAGCAGTACTTC

D: .
size: .
V: TRBV27
J: TRBJ2-3
CDR3: CASSLLSSTDTQYF
DNA: TGTGCCAGCAGTTTATTGAGCTCCACAGATACGCAGTATTTT

D: .
size: .
V: TRBV7-2
J: TRBJ2-7
CDR3: CASSLSHGGNTLYEQYF
DNA: TGTGCCAGCAGCTTAAGTCACGGCGGGAATACCCTCTACGAGCAGTACTTC

D: .
size: .
V: TRBV4-2
J: TRBJ2-7
CDR3: CASSQDGGAEQYF
DNA: TGTGCCAGCAGCCAAGATGGTGGGGCGGAGCAGTACTTC

D: .
size: .
V: TRBV29-1
J: TRBJ2-7
CDR3: CSVGGPGDSTYEQYF
DNA: TGCAGCGTTGGTGGGCCGGGGGACAGTACCTACGAGCAGTACTTC

D: .
size: .
V: TRBV18
J: TRBJ1-1
CDR3: CASSKGPGVTNTEAFF
DNA: TGTGCCAGCTCAAAGGGTCCAGGGGTAACGAACACTGAAGCTTTCTTT

D: TRBD1
size: .
V: TRBV2
J: TRBJ2-7
CDR3: CASRDREPYEQYF
DNA: TGTGCCAGCAGAGACAGGGAGCCCTACGAGCAGTACTTC

D: .
size: .
V: TRBV6-5
J: TRBJ1-4
CDR3: CASAGEGRGEKLFF
DNA: TGTGCCAGCGCGGGTGAGGGGCGGGGTGAAAAACTGTTTTTT

D: TRBD2
size: .
V: TRBV4-2
J: TRBJ2-1
CDR3: CASSRGSELAPFYNEQFF
DNA: TGTGCCAGCAGCCGAGGGTCGGAACTAGCGCCTTTTTACAATGAGCAGTTCTTC

D: TRBD2
size: .
V: TRBV11-2
J: TRBJ2-5
CDR3: CASSLSASGRETQYF
DNA: TGTGCCAGCAGCTTATCGGCTAGCGGGAGGGAGACCCAGTACTTC

D: .
size: few
V: TRBV5-1
J: TRBJ2-2
CDR3: CASSLTEELFF
DNA: TGCGCCAGCAGCTTAACTGAGGAGCTGTTTTTT